Reported below is one T cell receptor beta chain. Its antigen is not identified. The sample originates from a study of identical twins. Study-level findings and limits: In zero-insertion analyses, partial confounding could arise from invariant MAIT and iNKT cells. While abundant cord blood beta clonotypes carried fewer insertions, memory repertoires showed no such pattern.

Trimming shortened V by 1 base and J by 4 bases, and 10 bases separated the two germline ends. The CDR3 has 13 residues. CDR1 and CDR2 from the germline V gene are DFQATT and SNEGSKA (reference sequence). cDNA carried unique molecular identifiers, and a universal primer site was added by template switching. TCRdb re-analysed the 5' RACE reads in MiXCR, keeping a single row per CDR3 protein. The sample holds around 1.7 million distinct CDR3 sequences, about 32% seen once. The sample was cord blood. This clonotype was obtained from a newborn girl in good health. The chain joins TRBV20-1 to TRBJ2-5; D not certain. Here the CDR3 DNA reads TGCAGTGCTAGAGTCGGTTCGCGAGAGACCCAGTACTTC. Protein: CSARVGSRETQYF.